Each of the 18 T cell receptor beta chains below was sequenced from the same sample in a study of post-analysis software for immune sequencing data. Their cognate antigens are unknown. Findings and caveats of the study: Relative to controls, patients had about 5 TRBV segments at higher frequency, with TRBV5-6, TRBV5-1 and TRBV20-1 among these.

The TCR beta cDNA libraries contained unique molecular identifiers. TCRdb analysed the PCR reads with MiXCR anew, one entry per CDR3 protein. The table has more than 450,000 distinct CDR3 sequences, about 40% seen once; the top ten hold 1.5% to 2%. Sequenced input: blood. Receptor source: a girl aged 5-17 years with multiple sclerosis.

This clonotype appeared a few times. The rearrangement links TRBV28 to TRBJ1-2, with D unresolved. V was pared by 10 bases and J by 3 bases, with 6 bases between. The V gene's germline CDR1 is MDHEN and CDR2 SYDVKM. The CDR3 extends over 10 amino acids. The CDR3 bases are TGTGCCACCCGCGACTATGGCTACACCTTC. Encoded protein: CATRDYGYTF.

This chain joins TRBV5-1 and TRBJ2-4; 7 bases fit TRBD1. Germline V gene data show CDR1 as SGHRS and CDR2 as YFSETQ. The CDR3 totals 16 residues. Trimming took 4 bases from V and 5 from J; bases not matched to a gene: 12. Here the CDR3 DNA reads TGCGCCAGCAGCCCCTGGACAGGAGGTCGTGAAAACATTCAGTACTTC. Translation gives CASSPWTGGRENIQYF.

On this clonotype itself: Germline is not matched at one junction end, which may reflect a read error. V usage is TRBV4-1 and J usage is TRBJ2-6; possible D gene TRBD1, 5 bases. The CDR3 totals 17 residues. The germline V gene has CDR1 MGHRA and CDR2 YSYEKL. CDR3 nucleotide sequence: TGCGCCAGCAGCCAACCCCCCAGAGCGTCTGGGGCCAGCGTCCTGACTTTC. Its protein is CASSQPPRASGASVLTF.

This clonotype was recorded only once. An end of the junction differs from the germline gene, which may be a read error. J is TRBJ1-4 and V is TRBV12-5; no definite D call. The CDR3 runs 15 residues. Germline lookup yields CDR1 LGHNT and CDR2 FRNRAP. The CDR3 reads CASGLLKATSEKLFF. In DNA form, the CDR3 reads TGTGCTAGTGGTTTACTGAAGGCAACTAGTGAAAAACTGTTTTTT.

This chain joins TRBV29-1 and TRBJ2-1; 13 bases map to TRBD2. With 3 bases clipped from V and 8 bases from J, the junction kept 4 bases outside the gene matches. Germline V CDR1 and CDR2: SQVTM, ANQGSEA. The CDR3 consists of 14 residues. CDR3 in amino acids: CSVERTSGSYEQFF. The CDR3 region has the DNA TGCAGCGTTGAGAGGACTAGCGGGAGCTATGAGCAGTTCTTC.

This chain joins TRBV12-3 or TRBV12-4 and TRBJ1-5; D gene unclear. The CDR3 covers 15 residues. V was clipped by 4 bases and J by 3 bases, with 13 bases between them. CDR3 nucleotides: TGTGCCAGCAGTTGGGTATCGGGTCCCAATCAGCCCCAGCATTTT. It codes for CASSWVSGPNQPQHF.

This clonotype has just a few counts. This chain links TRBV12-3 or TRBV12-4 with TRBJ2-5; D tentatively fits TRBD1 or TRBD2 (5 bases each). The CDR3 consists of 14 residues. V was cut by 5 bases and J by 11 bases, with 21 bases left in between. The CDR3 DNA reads TGTGCCAGCAGTGCAGGGAGACCCAACAATGAGCAGTACTTC. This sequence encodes CASSAGRPNNEQYF.

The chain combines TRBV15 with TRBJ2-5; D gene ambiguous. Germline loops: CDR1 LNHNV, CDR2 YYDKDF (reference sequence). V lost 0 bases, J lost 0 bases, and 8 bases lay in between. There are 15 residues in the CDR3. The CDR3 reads CATSRDRRYQETQYF. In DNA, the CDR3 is TGTGCCACCAGCAGAGATCGGCGATACCAAGAGACCCAGTACTTC.

CDR3 in amino acids: CASSPPEGRNSYEQYF. DNA for the CDR3: TGTGCCAGCAGCCCCCCCGAGGGGCGGAACTCCTACGAGCAGTACTTC. V is TRBV9 and J is TRBJ2-7; D is possibly TRBD1 or TRBD2 (5 bases each). V lost 4 bases and J 0 bases, leaving 17 bases between the germline ends. The CDR3 runs 16 residues. Germline V CDR1 and CDR2: SGDLS, YYNGEE.

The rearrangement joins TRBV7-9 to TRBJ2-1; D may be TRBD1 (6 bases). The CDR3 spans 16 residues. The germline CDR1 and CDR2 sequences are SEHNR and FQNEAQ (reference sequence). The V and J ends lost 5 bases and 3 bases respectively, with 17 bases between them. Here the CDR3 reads CASSPGSGQNYNEQFF. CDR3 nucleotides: TGTGCCAGCAGCCCCGGGTCTGGACAGAACTACAATGAGCAGTTCTTC.

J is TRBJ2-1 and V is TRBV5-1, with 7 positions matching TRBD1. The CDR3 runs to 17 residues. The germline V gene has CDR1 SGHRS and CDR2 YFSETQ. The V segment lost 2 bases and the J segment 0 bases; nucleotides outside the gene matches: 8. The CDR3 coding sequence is TGCGCCAGCAGCTTCGACAGGGCCCCACCCTCCTACAATGAGCAGTTCTTC. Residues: CASSFDRAPPSYNEQFF.

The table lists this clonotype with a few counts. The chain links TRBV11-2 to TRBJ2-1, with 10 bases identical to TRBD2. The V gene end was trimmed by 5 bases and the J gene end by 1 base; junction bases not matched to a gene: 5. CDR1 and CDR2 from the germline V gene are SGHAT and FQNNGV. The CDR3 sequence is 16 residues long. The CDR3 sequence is CASSPEREGSYNEQFF. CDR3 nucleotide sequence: TGTGCCAGCAGCCCCGAGCGGGAGGGTTCCTACAATGAGCAGTTCTTC. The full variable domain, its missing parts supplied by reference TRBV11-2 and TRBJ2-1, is EAGVAQSPRYKIIEKRQSVAFWCNPISGHATLYWYQQILGQGPKLLIQFQNNGVVDDSQLPKDRFSAERLKGVDSTLKIQPAKLEDSAVYLCASSPEREGSYNEQFFGPGTRLTVL.

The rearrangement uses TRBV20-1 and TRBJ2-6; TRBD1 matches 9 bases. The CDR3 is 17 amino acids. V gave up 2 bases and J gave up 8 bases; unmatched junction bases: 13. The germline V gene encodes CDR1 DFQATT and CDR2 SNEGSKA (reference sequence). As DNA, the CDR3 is TGCAGTGCTAGACCCTCTGGGACAGGGCAAAGTCCCAACGTCCTGACTTTC. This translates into CSARPSGTGQSPNVLTF.

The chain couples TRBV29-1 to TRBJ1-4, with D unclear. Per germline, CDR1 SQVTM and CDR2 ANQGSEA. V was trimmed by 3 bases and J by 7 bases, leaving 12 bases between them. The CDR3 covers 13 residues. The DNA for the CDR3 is TGCAGCGTTGACCGTGGTGTTGGTGAAAAACTGTTTTTT. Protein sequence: CSVDRGVGEKLFF.

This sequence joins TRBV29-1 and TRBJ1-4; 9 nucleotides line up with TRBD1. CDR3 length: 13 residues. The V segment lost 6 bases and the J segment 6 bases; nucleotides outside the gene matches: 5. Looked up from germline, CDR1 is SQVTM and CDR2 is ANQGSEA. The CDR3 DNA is TGCAGCGTCGAGGACAGGGGAGATGAAAAACTGTTTTTT. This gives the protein CSVEDRGDEKLFF.

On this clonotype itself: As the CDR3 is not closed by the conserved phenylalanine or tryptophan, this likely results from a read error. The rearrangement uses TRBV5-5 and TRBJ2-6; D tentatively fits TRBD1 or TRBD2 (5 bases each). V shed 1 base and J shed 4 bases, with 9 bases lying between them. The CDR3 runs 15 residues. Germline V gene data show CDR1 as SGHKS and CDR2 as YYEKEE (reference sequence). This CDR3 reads CASSLWGSGANVLTC. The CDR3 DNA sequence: TGTGCCAGCAGCTTGTGGGGGTCCGGGGCCAACGTCCTGACTTGC.

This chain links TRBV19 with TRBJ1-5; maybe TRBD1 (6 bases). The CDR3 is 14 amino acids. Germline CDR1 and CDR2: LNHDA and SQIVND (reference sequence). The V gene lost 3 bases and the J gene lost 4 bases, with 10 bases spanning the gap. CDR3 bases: TGTGCCAGTAGTATCTGGGGGGCAAATCAGCCCCAGCATTTT. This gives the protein CASSIWGANQPQHF. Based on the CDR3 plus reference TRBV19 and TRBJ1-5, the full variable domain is DGGITQSPKYLFRKEGQNVTLSCEQNLNHDAMYWYRQDPGQGLRLIYYSQIVNDFQKGDIAEGYSVSREKKESFPLTVTSAQKNPTAFYLCASSIWGANQPQHFGDGTRLSIL.

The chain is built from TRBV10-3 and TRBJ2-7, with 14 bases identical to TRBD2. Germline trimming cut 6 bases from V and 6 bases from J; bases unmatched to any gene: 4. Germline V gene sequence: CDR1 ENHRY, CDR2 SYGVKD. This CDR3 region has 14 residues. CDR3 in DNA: TGTGCCATCAGGGGGGGACTAGCGGGAGCCGAGCAGTACTTC. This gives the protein CAIRGGLAGAEQYF.